This T cell receptor beta chain was identified during a study of T cells in Graves' hyperthyroidism and ophthalmopathy. V gave up 2 bases and J gave up 4 bases, with 11 bases separating them. The length of the CDR3 is 14 residues. From germline, CDR1 is MNHEY and CDR2 SVGAGI. RNA transcripts provided the source from which TCR beta CDR3 regions were amplified. Carried out on the TCR CDR3, a first-round RT-PCR used the HTBI primer set. TCRdb recomputed calls from the multiplex PCR reads with MiXCR, one row per CDR3 protein. The sample records over 350,000 distinct CDR3 sequences, approximately 14% being singletons. This clonotype was detected many times.

V and J are TRBV6-5 and TRBJ1-1; tentative D call: TRBD1 (5 bases). Specimen: blood. This TCR was sampled from a man aged 18 to 30 with Graves' ophthalmopathy. The CDR3 bases are TGTGCCAGCAGTTACGACGAGGGGAGCACTGAAGCTTTCTTT. Its protein is CASSYDEGSTEAFF.